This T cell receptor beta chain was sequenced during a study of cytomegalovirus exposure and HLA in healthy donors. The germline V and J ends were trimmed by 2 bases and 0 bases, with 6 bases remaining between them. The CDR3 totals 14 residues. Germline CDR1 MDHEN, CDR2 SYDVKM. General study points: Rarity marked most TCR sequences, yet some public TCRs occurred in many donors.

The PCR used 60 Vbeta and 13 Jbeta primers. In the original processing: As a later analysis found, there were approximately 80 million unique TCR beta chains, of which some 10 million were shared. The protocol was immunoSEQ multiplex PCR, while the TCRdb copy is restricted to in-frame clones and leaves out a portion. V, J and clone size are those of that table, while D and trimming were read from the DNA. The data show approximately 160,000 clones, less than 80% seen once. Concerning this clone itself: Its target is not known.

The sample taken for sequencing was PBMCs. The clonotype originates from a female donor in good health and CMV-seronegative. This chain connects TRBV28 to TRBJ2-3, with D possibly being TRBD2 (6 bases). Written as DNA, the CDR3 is TGTGCCAGCAGTTTAGCGGGAAGCACAGATACGCAGTATTTT. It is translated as CASSLAGSTDTQYF.